Listed below are T cell receptor beta chains from one sample, sequenced in a study of T-cell reconstitution after alpha-beta-depleted transplantation in children. TCRdb used MiXCR to reprocess the PCR reads, holding one entry per CDR3 protein. In the table there are 550,000 to 800,000 distinct CDR3 sequences, approximately 14% of which are singletons. This specimen consisted of PBMCs, obtained before TCRalphabeta/CD19-depleted stem cell transplant. The receptors were sampled from a girl aged 2 to 10 with congenital amegakaryocytic thrombocytopenia, due to receive a stem cell transplant. The CDR3 runs from the conserved cysteine through the conserved F or W. A D gene is named only where the DNA matches it firmly. Rows may omit the clone size; those that give it use once, few, many or a size class.

J gene	clone size	CDR3 length	V gene	D gene	CDR3 DNA	CDR3 protein
TRBJ2-1	NA	17	TRBV18	TRBD2	TGTGCCAGCTCACCACCGGTAGCGGGAGGGCCCTCCAATGAGCAGTTCTTC	CASSPPVAGGPSNEQFF
TRBJ2-2	NA	17	TRBV5-1	TRBD1	TGCGCCAGCAGCTCCGGCTTAGGGGGCGCGAACACCGGGGAGCTGTTTTTT	CASSSGLGGANTGELFF
TRBJ2-5	NA	15	TRBV24-1	TRBD1	TGTGCCACCAGTGACCACGGACAGGGCAAAGAGACCCAGTACTTC	CATSDHGQGKETQYF
TRBJ2-7	NA	16	TRBV5-1	TRBD1	TGCGCCAGCAAGTCGTTCTGGGACAGCCAATCCTACGAGCAGTACTTC	CASKSFWDSQSYEQYF
TRBJ1-2	few	15	TRBV20-1	NA	TGCAGTGCTAGAGATCTGGAGGGATTTGGAGATGGCTACACCTTC	CSARDLEGFGDGYTF
TRBJ2-5	many	13	TRBV6-6	NA	TGTGCCAGCAGTTACTCGCACCAAGAGACCCAGTACTTC	CASSYSHQETQYF
TRBJ2-4	many	15	TRBV4-1	NA	TGCGCCAGCAGCCAAGATCCCTTGGGGACAAACATTCAGTACTTC	CASSQDPLGTNIQYF
TRBJ2-1	many	12	TRBV29-1	NA	TGCAGCGCCCCCTCGCCGGAGGCTGAGCAGTTCTTC	CSAPSPEAEQFF
TRBJ2-3	many	15	TRBV5-1	NA	TGCGCCAGCAGTTCCCCTCGGGGTAACACAGATACGCAGTATTTT	CASSSPRGNTDTQYF
TRBJ2-5	many	15	TRBV6-1	NA	TGTGCCAGCAGTGGTTACAGGGGACTGTTGTGGACCCAGTACTTC	CASSGYRGLLWTQYF
TRBJ2-2	few	18	TRBV15	TRBD1	TGTGCCACCAGCAGTGGGGACTTCAGGACAGGGGGTTCCGGGGAGCTGTTTTTT	CATSSGDFRTGGSGELFF
TRBJ1-1	few	16	TRBV27	NA	TGTGCCAGCAGTTTATCCCCTGGGGGGAAGTTGACTGAAGCTTTCTTT	CASSLSPGGKLTEAFF
TRBJ2-3	few	13	TRBV11-2	NA	TGTGCCGAAAGAGGGGCCAGCACAGATACGCAGTATTTT	CAERGASTDTQYF
TRBJ2-1	few	15	TRBV7-2	NA	TGTGCCAGCAGCTTAGCGCTTTCCAGAAACAATGAGCAGTTCTTC	CASSLALSRNNEQFF
TRBJ2-1	many	16	TRBV20-1	NA	TGCAGTGCTAGAGGGAGGCTCGACGGGATCTGGAATGAGCAGTTCTTC	CSARGRLDGIWNEQFF
TRBJ2-5	many	14	TRBV9	NA	TGTGCCAGCAGCGTAGGTCCAGGGCAAGAGACCCAGTACTTC	CASSVGPGQETQYF
TRBJ2-3	NA	15	TRBV7-6	NA	TGTGCCAGCAGCTTTCGGCCGGGAGCCACAGATACGCAGTATTTT	CASSFRPGATDTQYF
TRBJ2-6	few	20	TRBV20-1	TRBD2	TGCAGTGCCAGTAGCGGGAGAAGGCTCTACGGGCCCTCTGGGGCCAACGTCCTGACTTTC	CSASSGRRLYGPSGANVLTF
TRBJ1-2	NA	13	TRBV3-1	NA	TGTGCCAGCAGCCAAGAGCACGGCTATGGCTACACCTTC	CASSQEHGYGYTF
TRBJ1-2	many	17	TRBV10-3	TRBD1	TGTGCCATCAGTGAGTCCAGCCTCGGGACAGACAACTATGGCTACACCTTC	CAISESSLGTDNYGYTF
TRBJ2-7	NA	15	TRBV2	TRBD2	TGTGCCAGTACCACCGGGACTAGCGGATACTACGAGCAGTACTTC	CASTTGTSGYYEQYF
TRBJ2-4	NA	13	TRBV6-5	NA	TGTGCCAGCAGTATCGACAGTACTCAGCCCCAGTACTTC	CASSIDSTQPQYF
TRBJ2-3	few	18	TRBV6-1	TRBD2	TGTGCCAGCAGCCGTGGACTAGCGGGAGGGCCGGGCACAGATACGCAGTATTTT	CASSRGLAGGPGTDTQYF
TRBJ1-1	many	9	TRBV20-1	NA	TGCAGTGCCCTGCCAGAAGCTTTCTTT	CSALPEAFF
TRBJ2-1	few	17	TRBV7-8	NA	TGTGCCAGCAGCTTCGGACTCGACCTAAGCTCCTACAATGAGCAGTTCTTC	CASSFGLDLSSYNEQFF
TRBJ2-1	NA	15	TRBV5-4	TRBD2	TGTGCCAGCAGCTCCGGGACTAGCAACTACAATGAGCAGTTCTTC	CASSSGTSNYNEQFF
TRBJ2-3	many	14	TRBV20-1	TRBD1	TGCAGTGCACAGACAGGGTCAGTAGGAGATACGCAGTATTTT	CSAQTGSVGDTQYF
TRBJ2-7	few	14	TRBV7-9	NA	TGTGCCAGCAGCTTAGGTAGGGGGTTTGGCGAGCAGTACTTC	CASSLGRGFGEQYF
TRBJ2-7	NA	16	TRBV28	NA	TGTGCCAGCAGTTTGGAGAGGACAATCAGCTCCTACGAGCAGTACTTC	CASSLERTISSYEQYF
TRBJ2-7	many	13	TRBV20-1	NA	TGCAGTGCTCGCCAGAGGAGCTCCTACGAGCAGTACTTC	CSARQRSSYEQYF
TRBJ2-5	NA	15	TRBV7-9	NA	TGTGCCAGCAGCTTACCAGTGGTTACACAAGAGACCCAGTACTTC	CASSLPVVTQETQYF